The 15 T cell receptor beta chains in this list originate from one sample, sequenced in a study of cytomegalovirus exposure and HLA in healthy donors (dated by TCRdb to the late 2010s). Library preparation used the immunoSEQ multiplex PCR assay. For the multiplex PCR, a mixture combining 60 forward primers for TCR Vbeta segments and 13 reverse primers for TCR Jbeta segments was used. Not all clones reach the TCRdb copy of this immuneACCESS table, which keeps in-frame sequences only. Checked studies attribute under half of the gap to unresolved V genes and leave the rest unexplained. The sample profile shows roughly 76,000 clones; just over 85% of them were found once. The ten largest clonotypes hold roughly 2% of the sample. The sequenced material came from PBMCs. All receptors come from a woman in her twenties or thirties in good health and CMV-seronegative.

This chain connects TRBV14 to TRBJ1-2, with 9 bases lining up with TRBD1. The length of the CDR3 is 13 residues. Germline V gene data show CDR1 as SGHDN and CDR2 as FVKESK. Trimming at V came to 3 bases and at J to 7 bases, leaving 3 bases not matched to a gene. CDR3 DNA sequence: TGTGCCAGCAGCCAGGGACAGGGTGGTGGCTACACCTTC. Amino acids: CASSQGQGGGYTF.

The chain carries TRBV10-3 and TRBJ2-1, with 15 bases lining up with TRBD2. CDR3 size: 19 residues. V shed 0 bases, J shed 4 bases, and the junction held 7 bases outside the gene matches. The germline gives CDR1 ENHRY, CDR2 SYGVKD. This CDR3 is CAISESPGTSGRQYNEQFF. CDR3 sequence (DNA): TGTGCCATCAGTGAGTCCCCAGGGACTAGCGGGAGGCAGTACAATGAGCAGTTCTTC.

The gene calls are TRBV7-2 and TRBJ2-7; 7 positions match TRBD1. The CDR3 is 13 residues long. Germline lookup yields CDR1 SGHTA and CDR2 FQGNSA. V shed 9 bases, J shed 1 base, and the junction held 6 bases outside the gene matches. This CDR3 is CASHGRGSYEQYF. CDR3 nucleotides: TGTGCCAGTCACGGCAGGGGGTCCTACGAGCAGTACTTC.

This clone came up once. The rearrangement links TRBV29-1 to TRBJ2-5; 10 positions match TRBD2. Germline assignment: CDR1 SQVTM and CDR2 ANQGSEA. J was trimmed by 5 bases and V by 7 bases; bases with no gene match: 7. The CDR3 length is 13 residues. Here the CDR3 reads CSGSAGGSETQYF. The CDR3 coding sequence is TGCAGCGGATCAGCGGGGGGGAGTGAGACCCAGTACTTC.

A remark on this clone: Relative to the germline gene, one junction end is altered; a read error may explain this. The chain carries TRBV7-7 and TRBJ2-7; 10 bases agree with TRBD2. The germline CDR1 and CDR2 sequences are SSHAT and FNYEAQ (reference sequence). This CDR3 has 16 residues. The CDR3 is CASSPAQAGGPGEQYF. The CDR3 DNA is TGTGCTAGCAGTCCCGCCCAAGCGGGAGGGCCGGGGGAGCAGTACTTC.

The CDR3 here is CASSLGRGEQYF. In nucleotides, the CDR3 is TGTGCCAGCAGCTTGGGCAGGGGCGAGCAGTACTTC. The V call is TRBV5-6, the J call TRBJ2-7, with D perhaps matching TRBD1 (6 bases). Germline values: CDR1 SGHDT, CDR2 YYEEEE. This CDR3 is built from 12 residues. V was shortened by 0 bases and J by 6 bases, with 7 bases between the two germline ends. The variable domain in full, with the rest retrieved from reference TRBV5-6 and TRBJ2-7, is DAGVTQSPTHLIKTRGQQVTLRCSPKSGHDTVSWYQQALGQGPQFIFQYYEEEERQRGNFPDRFSGHQFPNYSSELNVNALLLGDSALYLCASSLGRGEQYFGPGTRLTVT.

The rearrangement joins TRBV5-6 to TRBJ2-5; no reliable D call. The CDR3 runs to 15 residues. Germline CDR1 reads SGHDT; CDR2 reads YYEEEE. Between the trimmed V and J ends, which lost 4 bases and 0 bases, there was a span of 13 bases. The CDR3 DNA reads as TGTGCCAGCAGCCCTCGGGTCTTGTACCAAGAGACCCAGTACTTC. This encodes CASSPRVLYQETQYF. Full variable domain (missing parts from reference TRBV5-6 and TRBJ2-5): DAGVTQSPTHLIKTRGQQVTLRCSPKSGHDTVSWYQQALGQGPQFIFQYYEEEERQRGNFPDRFSGHQFPNYSSELNVNALLLGDSALYLCASSPRVLYQETQYFGPGTRLLVL.

The chain carries TRBV6-6 and TRBJ2-2; TRBD2 aligns across 9 bases. There are 15 residues in the CDR3. The junction had 6 bases not matched to a gene; V was cut back by 6 bases and J by 4 bases. Germline CDR1 is MNHNY and CDR2 is SVGAGI (reference sequence). The CDR3 region has the DNA TGTGCCAGCAGCCCCAGGACTAGCGCCACCGGGGAGCTGTTTTTT. Translating gives CASSPRTSATGELFF.

This clone turned up a few times. The chain has TRBV5-6 and TRBJ2-3, with 8 bases that match TRBD2. J lost 5 bases, V lost 4 bases, and 9 bases had no gene match. The length of the CDR3 is 15 residues. CDR1 and CDR2 (germline): SGHDT, YYEEEE. DNA for the CDR3: TGTGCCAGCAGCATTGGGGGACTAGAGGTAGATACGCAGTATTTT. The encoded protein is CASSIGGLEVDTQYF.

This clone was seen only once. The chain combines TRBV6-5 with TRBJ2-6; D gene uncertain. The V gene lost 0 bases and the J gene lost 2 bases, with 8 bases spanning the gap. Germline V CDR1 and CDR2: MNHEY, SVGAGI. This CDR3 spans 16 amino acids. The CDR3: CASSYSLRAGANVLTF. CDR3 DNA sequence: TGTGCCAGCAGTTACTCGTTACGGGCTGGGGCCAACGTCCTGACTTTC.

This clone was picked up a small number of times. The chain couples TRBV19 to TRBJ1-4; TRBD1 might be the D (5 bases). Per germline, CDR1 LNHDA and CDR2 SQIVND (reference sequence). There are 12 residues in the CDR3. The V end lost 7 bases, the J end lost 12 bases, and 15 bases lay between the germline ends. The CDR3 DNA reads TGTGCCAGTAAACCGGGAGGGGTTGAACTGTTTTTT. Protein product: CASKPGGVELFF.

This chain links TRBV6-5 with TRBJ1-2; D gene ambiguous. V was cut by 0 bases and J by 0 bases, with 11 bases left in between. The CDR3 loop spans 16 amino acids. Germline V gives CDR1 MNHEY, CDR2 SVGAGI. Written as DNA, the CDR3 is TGTGCCAGCAGTTACTCGACCAACGGGGCTAACTATGGCTACACCTTC. The encoded protein is CASSYSTNGANYGYTF.

A word on this clone: One end of the junction is discordant with germline, which a read error may explain. The V call is TRBV4-3, the J call TRBJ2-5; D gene unclear. CDR3 length equals 14 residues. Germline V gene sequence: CDR1 LGHNA, CDR2 YSLEER. The CDR3 sequence is CASSQGVLQEAQYF. In DNA form, the CDR3 reads TGCGCCAGCAGCCAAGGGGTACTACAAGAGGCCCAGTACTTC.

The chain employs TRBV29-1 and TRBJ2-3; 8 bases align to TRBD1. Germline CDR1 is SQVTM and CDR2 is ANQGSEA. The CDR3 consists of 14 residues. The ends lost 4 bases at V and 6 bases at J; junction bases unmatched: 9. Here the CDR3 reads CSVGEAGGWDTQYF. In nucleotides, the CDR3 is TGCAGCGTTGGAGAGGCAGGGGGCTGGGATACGCAGTATTTT.

This chain uses TRBV5-1 with TRBJ2-3; D perhaps matches TRBD1 (5 bases). This CDR3 contains 13 residues. Per the germline V gene, CDR1 is SGHRS and CDR2 is YFSETQ. V lost 7 bases, J lost 0 bases, and 9 bases lay in between. The CDR3 DNA is TGCGCCAGCTCGACAGCTAGCACAGATACGCAGTATTTT. It specifies CASSTASTDTQYF.